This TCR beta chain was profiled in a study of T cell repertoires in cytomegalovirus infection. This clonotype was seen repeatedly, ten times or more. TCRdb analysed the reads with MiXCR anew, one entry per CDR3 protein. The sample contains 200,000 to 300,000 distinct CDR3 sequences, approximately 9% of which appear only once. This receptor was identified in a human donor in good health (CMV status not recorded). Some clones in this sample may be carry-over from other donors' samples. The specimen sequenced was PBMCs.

The CDR3 is CASSSGQGASSPLHF. CDR3 bases: TGTGCCAGCAGCTCTGGACAGGGGGCGAGTTCACCCCTCCACTTT. The chain uses TRBV7-2 and TRBJ1-6; 11 nucleotides agree with TRBD1. J gave up 9 bases and V 4 bases, and 5 bases lay outside the gene matches. Germline V gene lookup returns CDR1 SGHTA and CDR2 FQGNSA. The CDR3 loop spans 15 amino acids. The whole variable domain, filled in from reference TRBV7-2 and TRBJ1-6, reads GAGVSQSPSNKVTEKGKDVELRCDPISGHTALYWYRQSLGQGLEFLIYFQGNSAPDKSGLPSDRFSAERTGGSVSTLTIQRTQQEDSAVYLCASSSGQGASSPLHFGNGTRLTVT.